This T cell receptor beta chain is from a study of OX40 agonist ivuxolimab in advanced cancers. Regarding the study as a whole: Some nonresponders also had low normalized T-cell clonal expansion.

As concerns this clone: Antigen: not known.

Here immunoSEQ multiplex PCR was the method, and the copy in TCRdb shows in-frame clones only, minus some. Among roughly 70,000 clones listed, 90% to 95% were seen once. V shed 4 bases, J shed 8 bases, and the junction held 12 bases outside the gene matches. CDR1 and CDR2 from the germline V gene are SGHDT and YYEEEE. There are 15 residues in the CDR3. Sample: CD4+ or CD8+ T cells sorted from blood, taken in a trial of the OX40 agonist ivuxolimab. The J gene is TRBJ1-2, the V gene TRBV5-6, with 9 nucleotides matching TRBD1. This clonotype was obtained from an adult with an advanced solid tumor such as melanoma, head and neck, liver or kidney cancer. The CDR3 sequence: CASSPKDRGMWGYTF. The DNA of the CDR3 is TGTGCCAGCAGCCCTAAGGACAGGGGCATGTGGGGCTACACCTTC. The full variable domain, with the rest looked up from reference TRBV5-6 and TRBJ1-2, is DAGVTQSPTHLIKTRGQQVTLRCSPKSGHDTVSWYQQALGQGPQFIFQYYEEEERQRGNFPDRFSGHQFPNYSSELNVNALLLGDSALYLCASSPKDRGMWGYTFGSGTRLTVV.